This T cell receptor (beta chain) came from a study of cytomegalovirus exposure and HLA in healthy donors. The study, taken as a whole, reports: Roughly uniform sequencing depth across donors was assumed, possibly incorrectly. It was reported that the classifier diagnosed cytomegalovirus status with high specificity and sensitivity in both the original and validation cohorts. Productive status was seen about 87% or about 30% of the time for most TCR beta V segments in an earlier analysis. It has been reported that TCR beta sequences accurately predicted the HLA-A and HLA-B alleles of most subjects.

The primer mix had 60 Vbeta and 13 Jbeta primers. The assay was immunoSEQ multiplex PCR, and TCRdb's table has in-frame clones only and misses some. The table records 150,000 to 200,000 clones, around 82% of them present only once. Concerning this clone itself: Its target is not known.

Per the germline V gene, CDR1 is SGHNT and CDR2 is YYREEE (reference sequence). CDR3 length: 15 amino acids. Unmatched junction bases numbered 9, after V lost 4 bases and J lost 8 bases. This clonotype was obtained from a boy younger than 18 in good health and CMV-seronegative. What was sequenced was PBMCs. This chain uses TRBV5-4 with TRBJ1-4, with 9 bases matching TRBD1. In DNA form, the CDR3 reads TGTGCCAGCAGCCCGGGGACAGGGTCCGGCGAAAAACTGTTTTTT. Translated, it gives CASSPGTGSGEKLFF. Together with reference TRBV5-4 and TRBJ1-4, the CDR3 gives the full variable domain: ETGVTQSPTHLIKTRGQQVTLRCSSQSGHNTVSWYQQALGQGPQFIFQYYREEENGRGNFPPRFSGLQFPNYSSELNVNALELDDSALYLCASSPGTGSGEKLFFGSGTQLSVL.